These 25 T cell receptor beta chains were all obtained from the same sample, sequenced in a study of a mutant IDH1 vaccine in newly diagnosed glioma. These receptors lack a known antigen. Some clones are missing from TCRdb's copy, which holds only in-frame ones; the method was immunoSEQ multiplex PCR. This table holds some 48,000 clones, more than 60% found once. Stated time point: week 35, safety follow-up. Each dose delivered 300 ug of mutant IDH1 20-mer peptide subcutaneously with imiquimod. The specimen comprised PBMCs, sampled from a glioma patient whose treatment included an IDH1 peptide vaccine. The receptors were gathered from a man between 40 and 49 years old with glioma.

The J gene is TRBJ1-1, the V gene TRBV5-1, with TRBD1 as a possible D gene (5 bases). Germline CDR1 and CDR2: SGHRS and YFSETQ. The CDR3 is 13 amino acids. V lost 1 base and J 5 bases, leaving 9 bases between the germline ends. This chain's CDR3 is CASSLQGGTEAFF. CDR3 DNA: TGCGCCAGCAGCTTGCAGGGAGGGACTGAAGCTTTCTTT. The full variable domain, with the rest looked up from reference TRBV5-1 and TRBJ1-1, is KAGVTQTPRYLIKTRGQQVTLSCSPISGHRSVSWYQQTPGQGLQFLFEYFSETQRNKGNFPGRFSGRQFSNSRSEMNVSTLELGDSALYLCASSLQGGTEAFFGQGTRLTVV.

V and J are TRBV4-1 and TRBJ2-7; D call uncertain. The V gene lost 4 bases and the J gene lost 1 base, with 11 bases spanning the gap. This CDR3 is 14 amino acids long. CDR1 and CDR2 from the germline V gene are MGHRA and YSYEKL. For the CDR3, the DNA is TGCGCCAGCAGCCCCTACGACGGTTCCTACGAGCAGTACTTC. The encoded protein is CASSPYDGSYEQYF.

The V and J genes are TRBV5-1 and TRBJ2-5; 9 bases fit TRBD2. The V and J ends lost 2 bases and 5 bases, in that order; junction bases with no gene match: 7. Germline V gives CDR1 SGHRS, CDR2 YFSETQ. This CDR3 has 15 residues. The DNA of the CDR3 is TGCGCCAGCAGCTTTCGGGCGGGGGGGCTCGAGACCCAGTACTTC. Protein sequence: CASSFRAGGLETQYF.

This CDR3 is CASSLTGDSGNTIYF. The CDR3 DNA reads as TGTGCCAGCAGTTTAACAGGAGACTCTGGAAACACCATATATTTT. This chain uses TRBV7-2 with TRBJ1-3; D is perhaps TRBD1 (5 bases). There are 15 residues in the CDR3. The V and J ends lost 6 bases and 0 bases respectively, with 12 bases between them. Germline lookup yields CDR1 SGHTA and CDR2 FQGNSA.

V is TRBV5-1 and J is TRBJ1-1; TRBD1 is a possible D gene (5 bases). Looked up from germline, CDR1 is SGHRS and CDR2 is YFSETQ. The ends were cut back, 3 bases at V and 10 bases at J, with 16 bases in the middle. The CDR3 runs to 13 residues. In nucleotides, the CDR3 is TGCGCCAGCAGCTCCGAGGTCGCTAGGGGAGCTTTCTTT. It encodes CASSSEVARGAFF.

This chain uses TRBV25-1 with TRBJ2-7, with 12 bases that match TRBD2. This CDR3 is built from 16 residues. With 4 bases clipped from V and 2 bases from J, the junction kept 6 bases outside the gene matches. Per the germline V gene, CDR1 is MGHDK and CDR2 is SYGVNS. CDR3 coding DNA: TGTGCCAGCAGTGGTAGGACTAGCGGGGAAGCCTACGAGCAGTACTTC. It encodes CASSGRTSGEAYEQYF.

The chain couples TRBV7-6 to TRBJ1-2; a weak D match, TRBD1 (5 bases). CDR3 length: 14 amino acids. CDR1 and CDR2 from the germline V gene are SGHVS and FNYEAQ. Trimming pared 1 base from V and 8 bases from J, leaving 14 bases between. The CDR3 DNA sequence: TGTGCCAGCAGCTTAGGTTTCCAGGGAGGAGGCTACACCTTC. Its protein product is CASSLGFQGGGYTF.

The sample holds a few counts of this clone. V gene TRBV5-4 combines with J gene TRBJ2-2; D not resolved. The germline V gene encodes CDR1 SGHNT and CDR2 YYREEE (reference sequence). This CDR3 spans 17 amino acids. V was shortened by 0 bases and J by 0 bases, with 12 bases between the two germline ends. CDR3 bases: TGTGCCAGCAGCTTGGGACTGACACTCGCGAACACCGGGGAGCTGTTTTTT. This translates into CASSLGLTLANTGELFF.

The genes are TRBV13 and TRBJ1-6; D possibly corresponds to TRBD1 (5 bases). V was shortened by 4 bases and J by 2 bases, with 9 bases between the two germline ends. Looked up from germline, CDR1 is PRHDT and CDR2 is FYEKMQ (reference sequence). The CDR3 covers 15 residues. CDR3 amino acids: CASSSGPAYNSPLHF. The CDR3 nucleotides read TGTGCCAGCAGCTCGGGACCTGCCTATAATTCACCCCTCCACTTT. Looking up the rest from reference TRBV13 and TRBJ1-6 gives the full variable domain: AAGVIQSPRHLIKEKRETATLKCYPIPRHDTVYWYQQGPGQDPQFLISFYEKMQSDKGSIPDRFSAQQFSDYHSELNMSSLELGDSALYFCASSSGPAYNSPLHFGNGTRLTVT.

Judged by abundance, this clone is medium-sized. The chain recombines TRBV6-5 with TRBJ1-1, with D tentatively TRBD1 (6 bases). CDR1 is MNHEY, CDR2 SVGAGI, per germline. Trimming stripped 4 bases from V and 6 bases from J, with 15 bases between. This CDR3 has 14 residues. The CDR3 sequence: CASSSWGPSSEAFF. DNA of the CDR3: TGTGCCAGCAGTTCGTGGGGGCCGTCCTCTGAAGCTTTCTTT.

The chain joins TRBV29-1 to TRBJ2-5, with a tentative D call TRBD1 (6 bases). Germline values: CDR1 SQVTM, CDR2 ANQGSEA. The CDR3 contains 14 residues. The V and J ends lost 4 bases and 0 bases respectively, with 12 bases between them. The CDR3 reads CSVVRGQHQETQYF. For the CDR3, the DNA is TGCAGCGTTGTCAGGGGTCAACACCAAGAGACCCAGTACTTC.

The V gene is TRBV6-1, the J gene TRBJ2-7, with 7 bases matching TRBD1. V lost 6 bases and J lost 7; bases outside the gene matches: 9. Germline V gene data show CDR1 as MNHNS and CDR2 as SASEGT. CDR3 size: 13 residues. Here the CDR3 reads CASSVDRVREQYF. In DNA form, the CDR3 reads TGTGCCAGCAGCGTCGACAGGGTGAGAGAGCAGTACTTC.

The gene calls are TRBV27 and TRBJ2-5, with 9 bases aligning to TRBD2. This CDR3 is 17 amino acids long. J gave up 1 base and V 6 bases, and 12 bases lay outside the gene matches. Per the germline V gene, CDR1 is MNHEY and CDR2 is SMNVEV (reference sequence). The CDR3 sequence is CASSPQIGRGGQETQYF. CDR3 coding DNA: TGTGCCAGCAGCCCTCAAATAGGGCGGGGGGGCCAAGAGACCCAGTACTTC.

This rearrangement joins TRBV4-1 to TRBJ1-6; 7 nucleotides align to TRBD1. Germline-derived CDR1 and CDR2 are MGHRA and YSYEKL. This CDR3 is 16 amino acids long. V lost 0 bases and J lost 4; bases outside the gene matches: 3. CDR3: CASSQDPGQYNSPLHF. As DNA, the CDR3 is TGCGCCAGCAGCCAAGACCCGGGACAGTATAATTCACCCCTCCACTTT.

The CDR3 is CASNRGQNNQPQHF. CDR3 coding DNA: TGTGCCAGCAACCGAGGACAGAATAATCAGCCCCAGCATTTT. V usage is TRBV2 and J usage is TRBJ1-5, with D possibly being TRBD1 (6 bases). CDR3 size: 14 residues. Germline values: CDR1 SNHLY, CDR2 FYNNEI. With 7 bases removed from V and 4 bases from J, the gap between germline ends came to 14 bases.

This sequence joins TRBV5-1 and TRBJ1-5; D is uncertain. CDR1 SGHRS and CDR2 YFSETQ come from the germline V gene. This CDR3 has 13 residues. V shed 0 bases and J shed 7 bases, with 8 bases lying between them. CDR3 nucleotide sequence: TGCGCCAGCAGCTTGGGGGGAGGACAGCCCCAGCATTTT. It encodes CASSLGGGQPQHF.

The chain joins TRBV19 to TRBJ2-2; D possibly matches TRBD1 or TRBD2 (5 bases each). Trimming left V 7 bases short and J 6 bases short, with 9 bases between. This CDR3 has 12 residues. Germline CDR1 reads LNHDA; CDR2 reads SQIVND (reference sequence). The DNA for the CDR3 is TGTGCCAGTATTCGGGGACCCGGGGAGCTGTTTTTT. This gives the protein CASIRGPGELFF.

The chain uses TRBV27 and TRBJ1-6; no definite D call. Per germline, CDR1 MNHEY and CDR2 SMNVEV (reference sequence). CDR3 size: 18 residues. V gave up 4 bases and J gave up 6 bases, with 22 bases separating them. CDR3 sequence: CASSWSKDSLGFNSPLHF. CDR3 nucleotides: TGTGCCAGCAGTTGGAGTAAGGACTCATTGGGCTTTAATTCACCCCTCCACTTT.

This chain connects TRBV5-4 to TRBJ1-1; possible D gene TRBD1, 6 bases. This CDR3 contains 14 residues. Trimming cost V 4 bases and J 3 bases, with 13 bases left between them. Germline CDR1 and CDR2: SGHNT and YYREEE (reference sequence). The CDR3 sequence: CASSGRGADTEAFF. As DNA, the CDR3 is TGTGCCAGCAGCGGGAGGGGGGCAGACACTGAAGCTTTCTTT.

The chain joins TRBV7-6 to TRBJ2-5, with 12 bases matching TRBD2. The CDR3 runs 19 residues. Germline loops: CDR1 SGHVS, CDR2 FNYEAQ. Trimming cost V 4 bases and J 4 bases; bases outside gene matches: 16. The CDR3 sequence is CASSSPPSSGGAVRETQYF. The CDR3 DNA follows: TGTGCCAGCAGCTCCCCTCCCTCTAGCGGGGGGGCTGTTCGAGAGACCCAGTACTTC.

The chain joins TRBV4-1 to TRBJ2-7; 8 bases are shared with TRBD1. CDR3 length equals 15 residues. Germline V gene lookup returns CDR1 MGHRA and CDR2 YSYEKL. V dropped 1 base and J dropped 7; count of bases not matched to a gene: 9. Written as DNA, the CDR3 is TGCGCCAGCAGCCAAGCCCCACGGACAGGGAGAGAGCAGTACTTC. Translated: CASSQAPRTGREQYF.

The chain carries TRBV20-1 and TRBJ2-5; the D is unclear. The CDR3 loop spans 11 amino acids. The V gene's germline CDR1 is DFQATT and CDR2 SNEGSKA (reference sequence). Between the trimmed V and J ends, which lost 5 bases and 6 bases, there was a span of 10 bases. In DNA, the CDR3 is TGCAGTGCTGTCGACTTGCAGACCCAGTACTTC. Amino acid sequence: CSAVDLQTQYF.

The V call is TRBV2, the J call TRBJ1-5; TRBD1 might be the D (5 bases). The CDR3 consists of 16 residues. Germline V lookup: CDR1 SNHLY, CDR2 FYNNEI. V was shortened by 3 bases and J by 0 bases, with 12 bases between the two germline ends. The CDR3 loop reads CASSDLAGYSNQPQHF. CDR3 nucleotide sequence: TGTGCCAGCAGTGATTTGGCAGGGTATAGCAATCAGCCCCAGCATTTT.

This clone is a singleton in its sample. The chain employs TRBV5-4 and TRBJ2-5; 9 nucleotides line up with TRBD2. Trimming at V came to 0 bases and at J to 3 bases, leaving 3 bases not matched to a gene. Germline assignment: CDR1 SGHNT and CDR2 YYREEE (reference sequence). The CDR3 contains 15 residues. The CDR3 is CASSLAASGEETQYF. In DNA form, the CDR3 reads TGTGCCAGCAGCTTGGCAGCTAGCGGGGAAGAGACCCAGTACTTC.

The chain has TRBV2 and TRBJ1-4; D might be TRBD1 (5 bases). V lost 2 bases, J lost 10 bases, and 8 bases lay in between. CDR3 length: 12 amino acids. Germline V gene data show CDR1 as SNHLY and CDR2 as FYNNEI. The DNA for the CDR3 is TGTGCCAGCAGTGAATCTGGGGGAAAACTGTTTTTT. Translating it yields CASSESGGKLFF.